This TCR beta chain was obtained from a study of T cells after yellow fever vaccination. Study results and limitations: Just a small share of clonotypes turned up in the CD4 compartment as well as the CD8 compartment. Although the secondary response was weaker, it peaked faster, at day 5 versus 15. Boosting was followed by the reappearance of most primary-vaccination clones (around 95% CD4, around 86% CD8).

In this sample, this clonotype turned up many times. What it recognizes is unknown. Germline V gives CDR1 LGHNA, CDR2 YSLEER. CDR3 length: 13 amino acids. V lost 0 bases and J lost 6, with 9 bases in between. The study made its TCR cDNA through 5'RACE template switching. That step introduced a universal primer site along with UMIs. MiXCR was run by TCRdb on the 5' RACE reads, yielding one entry per CDR3 protein. The sample contains 150,000 to 200,000 distinct CDR3 sequences, around 8.5% of which appear only once. This chain uses TRBV4-3 with TRBJ2-7; D is uncertain. Here the sequenced sample was CD8+ T cells sorted from PBMCs, taken 45 days after the yellow fever booster vaccination. This sequence originates from a man younger than 35 who received the YFV17D yellow fever vaccine. The CDR3 reads CASSQDFLAEQYF. The CDR3 DNA sequence: TGCGCCAGCAGCCAAGACTTTCTGGCCGAGCAGTACTTC.